Presented here are 8 T cell receptor beta chains from one specimen sequenced in a study of regulatory T cells in long-lasting Graves disease. Time point specified: newly diagnosed GD, antithyroid drugs for less than 3 months. The TCR library used RNA extracted from PBMCs. Arm-PCR of CDR3 regions and iRepertoire HTBI primers were used to build TCR beta libraries. TCRdb analysed the multiplex PCR reads with MiXCR anew, one entry per CDR3 protein. The sample holds 550,000 to 700,000 distinct CDR3 sequences, roughly a sixth seen once. The data also belong to a second study, concerning T cells in Graves' hyperthyroidism and ophthalmopathy.

The starting material was peripheral blood mononuclear cells (PBMCs), obtained at new diagnosis, from a patient treated with antithyroid drugs. Receptors originate from a man aged 18 to 30 with Graves disease.

Many counts were recorded for this clonotype. The V call is TRBV20-1, the J call TRBJ2-5; weak D call: TRBD1 (6 bases). Between the trimmed V and J ends, which lost 1 base and 0 bases, there was a span of 12 bases. The CDR3 extends over 15 amino acids. Germline V gene data show CDR1 as DFQATT and CDR2 as SNEGSKA (reference sequence). CDR3 sequence: CSARARTEYQETQYF. CDR3 coding DNA: TGCAGTGCTAGAGCTAGGACAGAGTACCAAGAGACCCAGTACTTC.

There are many counts of this clonotype. In DNA form, the CDR3 reads TGTGCCAGCAGTTTTTGGGCAGGGGACTATGGCTACACCTTC. This codes for CASSFWAGDYGYTF. The gene calls are TRBV12-3 or TRBV12-4 and TRBJ1-2, with a weak D call TRBD1 (6 bases). The CDR3 totals 14 residues. The V end lost 3 bases, the J end lost 3 bases, and 11 bases lay between the germline ends.

This clonotype was picked up one time. This may come from a read error, since a much larger clone is one base off. V is TRBV11-2 and J is TRBJ2-4; TRBD2 agrees at 7 bases. The CDR3 is made up of 16 amino acids. The germline V gene encodes CDR1 SGHAT and CDR2 FQNNGV. J was trimmed by 2 bases and V by 1 base; bases with no gene match: 5. CDR3 region: CASSLGFGRTKNIQYF. The CDR3 nucleotides are TGTGCCAGCAGCTTAGGTTTCGGGAGGACCAAAAACATTCAGTACTTC.

This clonotype was found many times. This chain links TRBV30 with TRBJ2-3; no firm D call. The CDR3 extends over 14 amino acids. Trimming left V 2 bases short and J 6 bases short, with 15 bases between. The germline CDR1 and CDR2 sequences are GTSNPN and SVGIG (reference sequence). The CDR3 DNA reads as TGTGCCTGGAGTCCCCCGAGACAAAGGGATACGCAGTATTTT. It is translated as CAWSPPRQRDTQYF.

The table lists this clonotype with many counts. The CDR3 region has the DNA TGTGCCAGCAGGGACAGGGTCCACGAGCAGTACTTC. This translates into CASRDRVHEQYF. This sequence joins TRBV2 and TRBJ2-7, with 8 bases fitting TRBD1. Germline V gene sequence: CDR1 SNHLY, CDR2 FYNNEI. V lost 6 bases to trimming and J lost 5 bases; unmatched junction nucleotides: 3. This CDR3 contains 12 residues.

Many counts were recorded for this clonotype. This sequence joins TRBV5-6 and TRBJ2-7; D may be TRBD1 (6 bases). The CDR3 loop spans 15 amino acids. V was cut by 4 bases and J by 3 bases, with 17 bases left in between. Per germline, CDR1 SGHDT and CDR2 YYEEEE. CDR3 sequence reads: CASSPIGTPLYEQYF. CDR3 sequence (DNA): TGTGCCAGCAGCCCGATCGGGACACCACTCTACGAGCAGTACTTC.

The sample holds a few counts of this clonotype. V usage is TRBV12-3 or TRBV12-4 and J usage is TRBJ1-5; tentative D call: TRBD1 (6 bases). V lost 9 bases and J lost 7, with 16 bases in between. CDR3 size: 13 residues. CDR3 in DNA: TGTGCCAGTACACAGGGCTGGGACCAGCCCCAGCATTTT. It codes for CASTQGWDQPQHF.

This rearrangement joins TRBV5-1 to TRBJ2-2; no firm D call. Germline-derived CDR1 and CDR2 are SGHRS and YFSETQ. The CDR3 is 15 residues long. Trimming removed 3 bases at V and 2 bases at J, with 11 bases between. The CDR3 sequence: CASSSSGDNTGELFF. CDR3 nucleotides: TGCGCCAGCAGCTCTTCAGGCGATAACACCGGGGAGCTGTTTTTT. Full variable domain (rest looked up from reference TRBV5-1 and TRBJ2-2): KAGVTQTPRYLIKTRGQQVTLSCSPISGHRSVSWYQQTPGQGLQFLFEYFSETQRNKGNFPGRFSGRQFSNSRSEMNVSTLELGDSALYLCASSSSGDNTGELFFGEGSRLTVL.